The 7 T cell receptor beta chains below come from one sample, sequenced in a study of shared clonotypes between healthy human individuals. This table comes from immunoSEQ multiplex PCR, and its TCRdb copy is limited to in-frame clones, with some not included. The sample shows more than 2 million clones, approximately 96% of them seen only once. Sequenced input: naive CD4+ T cells sorted from blood. Specified subset: CD45RA+ positively selected. The receptors derive from a man between 18 and 35 years old in good health.

This clone was seen only a few times. This sample also contains other DNA sequences that code for the same CDR3. CDR3 residues: CASSAGANYGYTF. CDR3 sequence (DNA): TGTGCCAGCTCAGCTGGGGCTAACTATGGCTACACCTTC. This chain uses TRBV18 with TRBJ1-2; D uncertain. V lost 5 bases to trimming and J lost 0 bases, with 7 bases between them. The germline V gene has CDR1 KGHSH and CDR2 LQKENI. The CDR3 spans 13 residues. The entire variable domain, with the rest obtained from reference TRBV18 and TRBJ1-2, is as follows: NAGVMQNPRHLVRRRGQEARLRCSPMKGHSHVYWYRQLPEEGLKFMVYLQKENIIDESGMPKERFSAEFPKEGPSILRIQQVVRGDSAAYFCASSAGANYGYTFGSGTRLTVV.

In its sample, this clone was seen once. This chain connects TRBV18 to TRBJ1-5; D is undetermined. The CDR3 spans 13 residues. With 4 bases removed from V and 4 bases from J, the gap between germline ends came to 8 bases. From germline, CDR1 is KGHSH and CDR2 LQKENI. CDR3 sequence (DNA): TGTGCCAGCTCACTATCCGGGAATCAGCCCCAGCATTTT. It codes for CASSLSGNQPQHF.

This clone showed up just a few times. The V and J genes are TRBV5-5 and TRBJ1-4; 9 positions match TRBD1. With V trimmed by 3 bases and J by 8 bases, 5 bases remained unmatched. The CDR3 has 14 residues. Germline V lookup: CDR1 SGHKS, CDR2 YYEKEE (reference sequence). The CDR3 here is CASSSDRGREKLFF. The CDR3 bases are TGTGCCAGCAGCTCGGACAGGGGCCGAGAAAAACTGTTTTTT.

The chain joins TRBV28 to TRBJ1-1, with 7 bases lining up with TRBD1. Germline V gene lookup returns CDR1 MDHEN and CDR2 SYDVKM. The CDR3 runs 14 residues. With 4 bases clipped from V and 1 base from J, the junction kept 3 bases outside the gene matches. The CDR3 is CASSYRGPNTEAFF. The CDR3, as DNA: TGTGCCAGCAGTTACAGGGGCCCGAACACTGAAGCTTTCTTT.

The V gene is TRBV18, the J gene TRBJ2-5, with TRBD2 matching over 7 bases. The ends lost 5 bases at V and 5 bases at J; junction bases unmatched: 11. The CDR3 is made up of 15 amino acids. Germline-derived CDR1 and CDR2 are KGHSH and LQKENI. The CDR3 DNA follows: TGTGCCAGCTCAACCGTCAGCGGGGAATTGGAGACCCAGTACTTC. Protein: CASSTVSGELETQYF.

V gene TRBV29-1 combines with J gene TRBJ2-1; D is uncertain. The V and J ends lost 7 bases and 4 bases respectively, with 11 bases between them. Germline-derived CDR1 and CDR2 are SQVTM and ANQGSEA. The CDR3 is 12 residues long. The CDR3 DNA is TGCAGCGGTAAAGCGTCTTACAATGAGCAGTTCTTC. Residues: CSGKASYNEQFF.

The V and J genes are TRBV2 and TRBJ2-5; TRBD2 matches at 11 bases. Trimming at V came to 11 bases and at J to 2 bases, leaving 7 bases not matched to a gene. Germline CDR1 SNHLY, CDR2 FYNNEI. This CDR3 is 14 amino acids long. CDR3: CAGGGTSGQETQYF. The CDR3 DNA reads TGTGCCGGCGGGGGGACTAGCGGTCAAGAGACCCAGTACTTC.